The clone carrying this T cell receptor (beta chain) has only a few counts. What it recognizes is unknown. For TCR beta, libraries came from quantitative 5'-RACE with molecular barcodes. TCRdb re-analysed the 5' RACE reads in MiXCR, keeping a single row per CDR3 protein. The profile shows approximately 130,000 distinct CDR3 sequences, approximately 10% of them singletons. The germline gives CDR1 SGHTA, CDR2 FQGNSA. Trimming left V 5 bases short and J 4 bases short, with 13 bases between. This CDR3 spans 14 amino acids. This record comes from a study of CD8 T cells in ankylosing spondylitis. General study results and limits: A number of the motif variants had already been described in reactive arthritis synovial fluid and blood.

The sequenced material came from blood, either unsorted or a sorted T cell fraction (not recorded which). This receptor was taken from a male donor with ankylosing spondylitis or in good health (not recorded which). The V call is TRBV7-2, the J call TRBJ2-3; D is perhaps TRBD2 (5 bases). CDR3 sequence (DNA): TGTGCCAGCAGCCCAGCGGTGTGGGCAGATACGCAGTATTTT. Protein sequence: CASSPAVWADTQYF.